The 4 T cell receptor beta chains presented below share a single source sample, sequenced in a study of cytomegalovirus exposure and HLA in healthy donors. Vbeta (60) and Jbeta (13) primers were used in the PCR. Clones were sequenced by immunoSEQ multiplex PCR, and TCRdb holds only the in-frame ones, with some missing. Of about 110,000 clones in the sample, approximately 80% are singletons; the top ten hold around 5%. Sequencing was carried out using PBMCs. The origin of the receptors is a female donor in good health and CMV-seropositive.

The chain joins TRBV6-1 to TRBJ1-2, with TRBD1 as a possible D gene (6 bases). Germline CDR1 MNHNS, CDR2 SASEGT. The CDR3 is made up of 14 amino acids. V was trimmed by 5 bases and J by 2 bases, leaving 12 bases between them. The CDR3 is CASSSGHGNYGYTF. The CDR3 DNA sequence: TGTGCCAGCAGTTCGGGACACGGGAACTATGGCTACACCTTC.

The V and J genes are TRBV6-5 and TRBJ2-2, with 7 bases fitting TRBD1. V was pared by 5 bases and J by 4 bases, with 4 bases of the junction left unmatched. The CDR3 is 14 amino acids. Germline V gene data show CDR1 as MNHEY and CDR2 as SVGAGI. As DNA, the CDR3 is TGTGCCAGCAGTCCGTCAGGGGGCACCGGGGAGCTGTTTTTT. Amino acid sequence: CASSPSGGTGELFF.

This chain joins TRBV7-2 and TRBJ2-7; 7 nucleotides line up with TRBD2. Germline CDR1 SGHTA, CDR2 FQGNSA. The V gene end was trimmed by 0 bases and the J gene end by 4 bases; junction bases not matched to a gene: 3. There are 14 residues in the CDR3. The CDR3, as DNA: TGTGCCAGCAGCTTAGCTCCACTAGCGTACGAGCAGTACTTC. It specifies CASSLAPLAYEQYF.

V is TRBV2 and J is TRBJ2-7; the D gene is possibly TRBD2 (5 bases). CDR1 and CDR2 (germline): SNHLY, FYNNEI. CDR3 length: 14 amino acids. V lost 4 bases to trimming and J lost 6 bases, with 16 bases between them. The CDR3 DNA follows: TGTGCCAGCAGTGTCGGTGGGAGAAGGTCCGAGCAGTACTTC. It encodes CASSVGGRRSEQYF.